This entry lists 22 T cell receptor beta chains sequenced from one sample in a study of blood T cell repertoires in COVID-19. TCRdb keeps only in-frame clones here, not all; method: immunoSEQ multiplex PCR. This sample has fewer than 200,000 clones, with roughly 80% found just once. The sequenced material came from peripheral blood. These receptors all come from a man aged 65-85 years with acute or convalescent COVID-19.

This clone has a single count. The rearrangement uses TRBV19 and TRBJ2-5; tentatively, D is TRBD2 (7 bases). The V gene lost 10 bases and the J gene lost 5 bases, with 17 bases spanning the gap. Per the germline V gene, CDR1 is LNHDA and CDR2 is SQIVND (reference sequence). The CDR3 extends over 13 amino acids. The CDR3: CATRRGGGETQYF. The CDR3 region has the DNA TGTGCCACTCGTAGGGGGGGAGGGGAGACCCAGTACTTC.

V gene TRBV6-5 combines with J gene TRBJ1-5, with D hard to call. Germline V gene sequence: CDR1 MNHEY, CDR2 SVGAGI. V was clipped by 6 bases and J by 0 bases, with 12 bases between them. The CDR3 covers 15 residues. The CDR3, as DNA: TGTGCCAGCAGACGGGAACAGAATAGCAATCAGCCCCAGCATTTT. Translation gives CASRREQNSNQPQHF.

The rearrangement joins TRBV24-1 to TRBJ2-7; 7 bases are a match to TRBD1. Germline trimming cut 4 bases from V and 5 bases from J; bases unmatched to any gene: 7. The CDR3 extends over 14 amino acids. Germline assignment: CDR1 KGHDR and CDR2 SFDVKD. The CDR3 loop reads CATSEGRGLDEQYF. CDR3 nucleotides: TGTGCCACCAGTGAAGGCAGGGGGTTGGACGAGCAGTACTTC.

The rearrangement joins TRBV9 to TRBJ2-5; 8 bases match TRBD2. From germline, CDR1 is SGDLS and CDR2 YYNGEE. The trim removed 3 bases at V and 1 base at J, leaving 5 bases unmatched. The CDR3 runs to 15 residues. The CDR3 region has the DNA TGTGCCAGCAGCGCGAGCGGGAGTCCCCAAGAGACCCAGTACTTC. Its protein product is CASSASGSPQETQYF. Together with reference TRBV9 and TRBJ2-5, the CDR3 gives the full variable domain: DSGVTQTPKHLITATGQRVTLRCSPRSGDLSVYWYQQSLDQGLQFLIQYYNGEERAKGNILERFSAQQFPDLHSELNLSSLELGDSALYFCASSASGSPQETQYFGPGTRLLVL.

This chain connects TRBV29-1 to TRBJ2-2; D gene ambiguous. Between the trimmed V and J ends, which lost 4 bases and 4 bases, there was a span of 7 bases. Germline V gives CDR1 SQVTM, CDR2 ANQGSEA. CDR3 length: 12 amino acids. The CDR3 loop reads CSVASRTGELFF. The CDR3 DNA reads as TGCAGCGTTGCTAGTCGCACCGGGGAGCTGTTTTTT.

This chain connects TRBV3-1 (or the pseudogene TRBV3-2) to TRBJ2-5; TRBD1 might be the D (5 bases). Germline V gene sequence: CDR1 LGHDT, CDR2 YNNKEL (reference sequence). This CDR3 comprises 13 residues. V lost 4 bases and J 5 bases, leaving 11 bases between the germline ends. The CDR3 reads CASSPARAETQYF. The DNA of the CDR3 is TGTGCCAGCAGCCCGGCCAGGGCTGAGACCCAGTACTTC.

V gene TRBV19 combines with J gene TRBJ2-5; the D gene is possibly TRBD1 (5 bases). V lost 7 bases, J lost 1 base, and 16 bases lay in between. Per the germline V gene, CDR1 is LNHDA and CDR2 is SQIVND (reference sequence). CDR3 length: 15 residues. Written as DNA, the CDR3 is TGTGCCAGTAAGGACCAACAGGCGTCCCAAGAGACCCAGTACTTC. Translating it yields CASKDQQASQETQYF.

V and J are TRBV5-4 and TRBJ2-5; D perhaps matches TRBD1 (7 bases). Germline V CDR1 and CDR2: SGHNT, YYREEE (reference sequence). CDR3 size: 13 residues. V lost 4 bases and J lost 5, with 12 bases in between. The CDR3: CASSLRGAETQYF. The CDR3 DNA follows: TGTGCCAGCAGCCTCAGGGGGGCGGAGACCCAGTACTTC. The complete variable domain, with remaining parts taken from reference TRBV5-4 and TRBJ2-5, reads ETGVTQSPTHLIKTRGQQVTLRCSSQSGHNTVSWYQQALGQGPQFIFQYYREEENGRGNFPPRFSGLQFPNYSSELNVNALELDDSALYLCASSLRGAETQYFGPGTRLLVL.

V and J are TRBV5-4 and TRBJ1-5, with D possibly being TRBD1 (5 bases). The CDR3 is 13 amino acids. V lost 4 bases to trimming and J lost 5 bases, with 10 bases between them. CDR1 SGHNT and CDR2 YYREEE come from the germline V gene (reference sequence). The CDR3 coding sequence is TGTGCCAGCAGCCTCCAGGGCGATCAGCCCCAGCATTTT. Translating gives CASSLQGDQPQHF.

The chain has TRBV7-9 and TRBJ2-1, with TRBD2 identical over 11 bases. This CDR3 is built from 14 residues. Germline V gene sequence: CDR1 SEHNR, CDR2 FQNEAQ (reference sequence). The trim removed 5 bases at V and 9 bases at J, leaving 6 bases unmatched. CDR3 bases: TGTGCCAGCAGCCAACTAGCGGGAGCCCTTGAGCAGTTCTTC. Translated: CASSQLAGALEQFF.

This clone occurred once. The chain recombines TRBV5-4 with TRBJ2-1, with a possible D match to TRBD1 (5 bases). The V gene lost 4 bases and the J gene lost 2 bases, with 13 bases spanning the gap. Germline loops: CDR1 SGHNT, CDR2 YYREEE (reference sequence). This CDR3 comprises 15 residues. Here the CDR3 reads CASSPSREPYNEQFF. The CDR3 region has the DNA TGTGCCAGCAGCCCTTCCAGGGAACCCTACAATGAGCAGTTCTTC. The complete variable domain, with remaining parts taken from reference TRBV5-4 and TRBJ2-1, reads ETGVTQSPTHLIKTRGQQVTLRCSSQSGHNTVSWYQQALGQGPQFIFQYYREEENGRGNFPPRFSGLQFPNYSSELNVNALELDDSALYLCASSPSREPYNEQFFGPGTRLTVL.

The chain uses TRBV5-1 and TRBJ2-3, with D possibly matching TRBD1 (6 bases). V was clipped by 4 bases and J by 5 bases, with 11 bases between them. The CDR3 is made up of 13 amino acids. Germline loops: CDR1 SGHRS, CDR2 YFSETQ. For the CDR3, the DNA is TGCGCCAGCAGCGGGGAACAGGGAGATACGCAGTATTTT. Protein sequence: CASSGEQGDTQYF.

This clone has only one observation. The genes are TRBV11-3 and TRBJ2-5, with 7 positions matching TRBD2. V was pared by 2 bases and J by 5 bases, with 11 bases of the junction left unmatched. This CDR3 is 16 amino acids long. Per germline, CDR1 SGHNT and CDR2 YENEEA. CDR3 DNA sequence: TGTGCCAGCAGCTTATTGGGGGGGGTACATAGGGAGACCCAGTACTTC. Amino acid sequence: CASSLLGGVHRETQYF.

The V and J genes are TRBV5-1 and TRBJ2-7, with 7 bases identical to TRBD2. This CDR3 is built from 13 residues. Germline V gene data show CDR1 as SGHRS and CDR2 as YFSETQ. The J segment lost 3 bases and the V segment lost 2 bases, leaving 2 bases of the junction unmatched. CDR3 amino acids: CASSFGLDYEQYF. DNA of the CDR3: TGCGCCAGCAGCTTTGGACTAGACTACGAGCAGTACTTC. The full variable domain, rest sourced from reference TRBV5-1 and TRBJ2-7, is KAGVTQTPRYLIKTRGQQVTLSCSPISGHRSVSWYQQTPGQGLQFLFEYFSETQRNKGNFPGRFSGRQFSNSRSEMNVSTLELGDSALYLCASSFGLDYEQYFGPGTRLTVT.

The V gene is TRBV6-6, the J gene TRBJ2-1; 10 bases align to TRBD1. The CDR3 consists of 13 residues. CDR1 is MNHNY, CDR2 SVGAGI, per germline (reference sequence). V dropped 5 bases and J dropped 9; count of bases not matched to a gene: 4. The CDR3 nucleotides are TGTGCCAGCAGTCGACAGGGGGCAGGTGAGCAGTTCTTC. Translated, it gives CASSRQGAGEQFF.

The genes are TRBV7-9 and TRBJ1-2, with D maybe TRBD1 (5 bases). This CDR3 contains 16 residues. The ends were cut back, 0 bases at V and 4 bases at J, with 15 bases in the middle. Germline loops: CDR1 SEHNR, CDR2 FQNEAQ (reference sequence). The CDR3 sequence is CASSLAGVGPLYGYTF. DNA for the CDR3: TGTGCCAGCAGCTTAGCGGGTGTGGGGCCTCTCTATGGCTACACCTTC.

The J gene is TRBJ2-1, the V gene TRBV7-8; TRBD1 matches at 8 bases. The germline CDR1 and CDR2 sequences are SGHVS and FQNEAQ. CDR3 length equals 15 residues. The V and J ends lost 5 bases and 4 bases, in that order; junction bases with no gene match: 7. CDR3: CASSLRDRPYNEQFF. The CDR3, as DNA: TGTGCCAGCAGCCTCCGGGACAGGCCTTACAATGAGCAGTTCTTC.

The CDR3 DNA follows: TGTGCCAGCAGCTTAGCTCGTTACAGGGCTATGAACACTGAAGCTTTCTTT. It codes for CASSLARYRAMNTEAFF. The chain couples TRBV11-2 to TRBJ1-1; D is possibly TRBD1 (6 bases). Trimming took 1 base from V and 0 from J, leaving 15 bases between them. Germline V gene data show CDR1 as SGHAT and CDR2 as FQNNGV. This CDR3 spans 17 amino acids.

This chain connects TRBV9 to TRBJ2-1; weak D call: TRBD2 (6 bases). This CDR3 is built from 15 residues. The V gene's germline CDR1 is SGDLS and CDR2 YYNGEE. The V end was cut by 0 bases, the J end by 10 bases, with 17 bases between. CDR3 coding DNA: TGTGCCAGCAGCGTAGTTGGTCCGGGAGAAAGCGAGCAGTTCTTC. Amino acids: CASSVVGPGESEQFF. The whole variable domain, remainder taken from reference TRBV9 and TRBJ2-1, is DSGVTQTPKHLITATGQRVTLRCSPRSGDLSVYWYQQSLDQGLQFLIQYYNGEERAKGNILERFSAQQFPDLHSELNLSSLELGDSALYFCASSVVGPGESEQFFGPGTRLTVL.

The chain carries TRBV14 and TRBJ2-6, with D unresolved. This CDR3 contains 17 residues. The ends were cut back, 4 bases at V and 0 bases at J, with 13 bases in the middle. In germline, CDR1 is SGHDN, CDR2 FVKESK. This chain's CDR3 is CASSPRHLSSGANVLTF. DNA for the CDR3: TGTGCCAGCAGCCCCAGACACCTAAGCTCTGGGGCCAACGTCCTGACTTTC.

Of note for this clone: The sample has other DNA sequences that encode this CDR3 too. This rearrangement joins TRBV28 to TRBJ1-2; 7 bases map to TRBD1. V was clipped by 5 bases and J by 4 bases; unmatched bases: 4. Germline V CDR1 and CDR2: MDHEN, SYDVKM. The CDR3 loop spans 13 amino acids. DNA of the CDR3: TGTGCCAGCAGTCCTGGACAGGTCTATGGCTACACCTTC. It codes for CASSPGQVYGYTF.

The chain is built from TRBV18 and TRBJ1-4; D is unclear. CDR1 KGHSH and CDR2 LQKENI come from the germline V gene. This CDR3 comprises 17 residues. The ends were cut back, 1 base at V and 1 base at J, with 13 bases in the middle. CDR3 sequence (DNA): TGTGCCAGCTCACCACTCAACAGTTTTAAAACTAATGAAAAACTGTTTTTT. It is translated as CASSPLNSFKTNEKLFF.